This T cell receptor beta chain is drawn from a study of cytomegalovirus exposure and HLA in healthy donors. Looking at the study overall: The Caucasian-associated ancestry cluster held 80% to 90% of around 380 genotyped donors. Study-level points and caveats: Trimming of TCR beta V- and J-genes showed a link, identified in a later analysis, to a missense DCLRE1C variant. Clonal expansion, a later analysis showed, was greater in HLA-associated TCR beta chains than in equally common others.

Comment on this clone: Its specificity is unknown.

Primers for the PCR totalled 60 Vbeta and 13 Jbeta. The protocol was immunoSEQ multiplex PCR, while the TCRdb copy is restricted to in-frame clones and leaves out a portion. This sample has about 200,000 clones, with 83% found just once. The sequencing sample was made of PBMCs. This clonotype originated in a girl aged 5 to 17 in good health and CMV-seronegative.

CDR3 in amino acids: CASRLMVCLAGNEQFF. The CDR3 DNA is TGTGCAAGTCGCTTAATGGTTTGCCTAGCCGGCAATGAGCAGTTCTTC. V usage is TRBV12-2 and J usage is TRBJ2-1; the listed D gene, TRBD2, was not tested against the DNA. TRBV12-2 is designated a pseudogene. The CDR3 covers 16 residues.